These 23 T cell receptor beta chains came from one sample sequenced in a study of blood T cells in healthy people across ages. Primed by a sample-barcoded 5' primer and a J-beta primer mix, a second PCR proceeded for 7 to 11 cycles. TCRdb used MiXCR to reprocess the 5' RACE reads, holding one entry per CDR3 protein. This sample yields hundreds of thousands of distinct CDR3 sequences, of which about half are seen a single time; roughly 18% belongs to the top ten. Source material: blood. The receptor source for this set is an elderly man in good health.

The J gene is TRBJ2-3, the V gene TRBV5-6, with D perhaps matching TRBD2 (6 bases). V dropped 4 bases and J dropped 5 bases, with 17 bases sitting between them. This CDR3 spans 15 amino acids. Germline V gene lookup returns CDR1 SGHDT and CDR2 YYEEEE. Here the CDR3 DNA reads TGTGCCAGCAGCCCCGGCGGCGGGGCAGGAGATACGCAGTATTTT. It translates to CASSPGGGAGDTQYF.

In its sample, this clonotype was seen a few times. The V gene is TRBV5-1, the J gene TRBJ2-1; 8 positions agree with TRBD2. The trim removed 0 bases at V and 8 bases at J, leaving 7 bases unmatched. The CDR3 consists of 15 residues. CDR1 and CDR2 from the germline V gene are SGHRS and YFSETQ. CDR3 sequence reads: CASSLASGSSDEQFF. DNA for the CDR3: TGCGCCAGCAGCTTGGCTAGCGGGTCGTCAGATGAGCAGTTCTTC.

The chain links TRBV9 to TRBJ2-1; D gene unclear. Per germline, CDR1 SGDLS and CDR2 YYNGEE. V was shortened by 3 bases and J by 0 bases, with 10 bases between the two germline ends. The CDR3 runs 15 residues. The CDR3 protein is CASSEDASSYNEQFF. As DNA, the CDR3 is TGTGCCAGCAGCGAGGACGCAAGCTCCTACAATGAGCAGTTCTTC.

In this sample, this clonotype turned up a few times. The CDR3: CASSPTGRKSYEQYF. The CDR3 nucleotides read TGCGCCAGCAGCCCGACCGGACGGAAGTCCTACGAGCAGTACTTC. The chain joins TRBV5-1 to TRBJ2-7; D is unclear. CDR1 and CDR2 from the germline V gene are SGHRS and YFSETQ. This CDR3 has 15 residues. Trimming removed 4 bases from V and 1 base from J, with 15 bases in between.

Worth noting for this clonotype: A much more abundant neighbour one base away suggests this may be a read error. This chain joins TRBV29-1 and TRBJ2-5; no clear D. The CDR3 loop spans 12 amino acids. Trimming shortened V by 3 bases and J by 11 bases, and 16 bases separated the two germline ends. Per germline, CDR1 SQVTM and CDR2 ANQGSEA. DNA of the CDR3: TGCAGCGTTGACAACAGCTACAATGAGCAGTACTTC. Translated: CSVDNSYNEQYF.

The chain links TRBV11-2 to TRBJ1-1; tentative D call: TRBD1 (5 bases). Trimming took off 2 bases at V and 4 bases at J, with 11 bases between the two ends. The CDR3 length is 14 residues. Per the germline V gene, CDR1 is SGHAT and CDR2 is FQNNGV. The CDR3 spells CASSLNGGLTEAFF. CDR3 bases: TGTGCCAGCAGCTTAAACGGGGGACTCACTGAAGCTTTCTTT.

This clonotype was recorded a few times. With a much larger clone just one base away, this may be a read error. This rearrangement joins TRBV4-3 to TRBJ2-7, with D hard to call. In germline, CDR1 is LGHNA, CDR2 YSLEER. The ends were cut back, 0 bases at V and 10 bases at J, with 13 bases in the middle. The CDR3 covers 13 residues. Written as DNA, the CDR3 is TGCGCCAGCAGCCAAGAAGCTACCAGTGTCCAGTACTTC. It specifies CASSQEATSVQYF.

The chain recombines TRBV6-2 or TRBV6-3 with TRBJ1-5; no firm D call. CDR1 MNHEY and CDR2 SVGEGT come from the germline V gene. CDR3 size: 15 residues. Trimming left V 0 bases short and J 6 bases short, with 12 bases between. CDR3 DNA sequence: TGTGCCAGCAGTTACTCGAAGGGCGCACCTCAGCCCCAGCATTTT. Translating gives CASSYSKGAPQPQHF.

The chain joins TRBV10-2 to TRBJ2-3; 10 bases align to TRBD2. V gave up 2 bases and J gave up 0 bases; unmatched junction bases: 5. Looked up from germline, CDR1 is WSHSY and CDR2 is SAAADI. CDR3 size: 17 residues. CDR3 sequence: CASSETSGITSTDTQYF. CDR3 in DNA: TGCGCCAGCAGTGAGACTAGCGGGATAACTAGCACAGATACGCAGTATTTT.

This clonotype showed up just a few times. This rearrangement joins TRBV5-1 to TRBJ1-2, with TRBD1 identical over 8 bases. CDR1 and CDR2 (germline): SGHRS, YFSETQ. This CDR3 contains 17 residues. V shed 2 bases and J 4 bases; nucleotides not matched to a gene: 13. Written as DNA, the CDR3 is TGCGCCAGCAGCTTAGGACAGGGTCTCGCTTGGGGCTATGGCTACACCTTC. Translation: CASSLGQGLAWGYGYTF.

This clonotype was observed a handful of times. The genes are TRBV29-1 and TRBJ2-5, with TRBD2 identical over 11 bases. The germline CDR1 and CDR2 sequences are SQVTM and ANQGSEA. V trimming: 3 bases; J trimming: 5 bases; junction bases outside the gene matches: 2. CDR3 size: 13 residues. The CDR3: CSVDTSGGETQYF. Here the CDR3 DNA reads TGCAGCGTTGATACTAGCGGGGGTGAGACCCAGTACTTC.

As concerns this clonotype: Given a much more abundant clone one base away, this may be a read error. The chain carries TRBV20-1 and TRBJ2-7; either TRBD1 or TRBD2 may supply D (5 bases each). The CDR3 loop spans 14 amino acids. Trimming pared 6 bases from V and 7 bases from J, leaving 22 bases between. The germline V gene has CDR1 DFQATT and CDR2 SNEGSKA (reference sequence). The CDR3 coding sequence is TGCAGTGCCCCTGTCCAGACGGGGCGCAATGAGCAGTACTTC. This codes for CSAPVQTGRNEQYF.

This chain uses TRBV9 with TRBJ2-1; 7 positions agree with TRBD2. Trimming took 4 bases from V and 8 from J; bases not matched to a gene: 15. The CDR3 runs to 16 residues. Germline CDR1 SGDLS, CDR2 YYNGEE. The CDR3 loop is CASSPQGASGTHEQFF. As DNA, the CDR3 is TGTGCCAGCAGCCCGCAAGGGGCGAGCGGGACCCATGAGCAGTTCTTC.

This clonotype was observed a handful of times. The chain combines TRBV2 with TRBJ1-6; D is unclear. Germline V gene lookup returns CDR1 SNHLY and CDR2 FYNNEI. CDR3 length: 13 residues. V lost 8 bases, J lost 13 bases, and 18 bases lay in between. Written as DNA, the CDR3 is TGTGCCAGCTATCGAGACATAGGGTCGCCCCTCCACTTT. Its protein product is CASYRDIGSPLHF. The full variable domain, with the rest looked up from reference TRBV2 and TRBJ1-6, is EPEVTQTPSHQVTQMGQEVILRCVPISNHLYFYWYRQILGQKVEFLVSFYNNEISEKSEIFDDQFSVERPDGSNFTLKIRSTKLEDSAMYFCASYRDIGSPLHFGNGTRLTVT.

Comment on this clonotype: Possible read error: a much larger clone is one base away. V is TRBV6-2 or TRBV6-3 and J is TRBJ2-2, with 14 bases that match TRBD2. The CDR3 length is 14 residues. CDR1 is MNHEY, CDR2 SVGEGT, per germline. As DNA, the CDR3 is TGTGCCAGCAGTGGACTAGCGGGAGGCGGGGAGCCGTTTTTT. Residues: CASSGLAGGGEPFF.

The chain is built from TRBV27 and TRBJ2-5; unclear D gene. The J call may be faulty, since TRBJ2-7 better matches the DNA end. The CDR3 contains 13 residues. Germline assignment: CDR1 MNHEY and CDR2 SMNVEV (reference sequence). The CDR3 loop reads CASSQYSKDEQYF. CDR3 nucleotides: TGTGCCAGCAGTCAGTATTCCAAGGACGAGCAGTACTTC.

The chain couples TRBV7-2 to TRBJ2-3, with D possibly being TRBD2 (6 bases). Trimming left V 3 bases short and J 1 base short, with 11 bases between. The CDR3 contains 15 residues. Germline CDR1 is SGHTA and CDR2 is FQGNSA. The CDR3 region has the DNA TGTGCCAGCAGCTTTAGCGGACTTGGCACAGATACGCAGTATTTT. It encodes CASSFSGLGTDTQYF.

Here the CDR3 reads CAISGEYEQYF. The CDR3 bases are TGTGCCATCAGTGGGGAGTACGAGCAGTACTTC. The rearrangement joins TRBV10-3 to TRBJ2-7; possibly TRBD2 for D (5 bases). This CDR3 is built from 11 residues. V lost 4 bases and J lost 4, with 5 bases in between. CDR1 ENHRY and CDR2 SYGVKD come from the germline V gene.

The chain links TRBV9 to TRBJ2-2; D may correspond to TRBD1 or TRBD2 (5 bases each). With 3 bases removed from V and 7 bases from J, the gap between germline ends came to 10 bases. The CDR3 sequence is 13 residues long. The V gene's germline CDR1 is SGDLS and CDR2 YYNGEE. CDR3 amino acids: CASSARGDGELFF. The DNA for the CDR3 is TGTGCCAGCAGCGCGAGGGGCGACGGGGAGCTGTTTTTT. The variable domain in full, completed from reference TRBV9 and TRBJ2-2, reads DSGVTQTPKHLITATGQRVTLRCSPRSGDLSVYWYQQSLDQGLQFLIQYYNGEERAKGNILERFSAQQFPDLHSELNLSSLELGDSALYFCASSARGDGELFFGEGSRLTVL.

On this clonotype: An end of the junction does not agree with germline; a read error may underlie this. This chain joins TRBV4-3 and TRBJ1-6; no firm D call. Germline CDR1 LGHNA, CDR2 YSLEER. The CDR3 has 15 residues. Written as DNA, the CDR3 is TGCACCAGCAGCCAAGACCAACTGTGGGGTTCACCCCTCCACTTT. It translates to CTSSQDQLWGSPLHF.

This clonotype was seen a few times. This chain connects TRBV7-2 to TRBJ1-2; D not resolved. CDR3 size: 13 residues. CDR1 is SGHTA, CDR2 FQGNSA, per germline. Trimming left V 1 base short and J 4 bases short, with 7 bases between. CDR3 sequence reads: CASSLGAPYGYTF. CDR3 in DNA: TGTGCCAGCAGCTTAGGGGCACCCTATGGCTACACCTTC.

This clonotype was counted once. One end of the junction does not line up with germline, which may come from a read error. The rearrangement uses TRBV6-5 and TRBJ2-2; TRBD1 agrees at 9 bases. The CDR3 length is 14 residues. Germline values: CDR1 MNHEY, CDR2 SVGAGI. CDR3 loop: CASSPGTGTGEPFF. CDR3 DNA: TGTGCCAGCAGTCCCGGGACAGGGACCGGGGAGCCGTTTTTT.

The genes are TRBV20-1 and TRBJ2-1; 8 nucleotides match TRBD2. CDR1 and CDR2 (germline): DFQATT, SNEGSKA (reference sequence). The ends lost 4 bases at V and 1 base at J; junction bases unmatched: 3. The CDR3 sequence is 14 residues long. This chain's CDR3 is CSAISGGSYNEQFF. CDR3 bases: TGCAGTGCTATCAGCGGGGGTTCCTACAATGAGCAGTTCTTC.